The clone carrying this T cell receptor beta chain was picked up many times. Its target is not known. This specimen comes from a study of regulatory T cells in long-lasting Graves disease. CDR3-region Arm-PCR and iRepertoire HTBI primers produced the TCR beta libraries. TCRdb reprocessed the multiplex PCR reads with MiXCR, giving one entry per CDR3 protein. The repertoire holds some 340,000 distinct CDR3 sequences, with about 23% as singletons. The V and J ends lost 6 bases and 4 bases, in that order; junction bases with no gene match: 6. The CDR3 consists of 13 residues. CDR1 and CDR2 from the germline V gene are SNHLY and FYNNEI. General observations from the study: With 2,500 to 3,000 shared public clonotypes, persistent patients exceeded new patients, who shared about a thousand. Persistent cases favored TRBV28, TRBJ1-2 and TRBJ2-5.

Time point denoted: persistent/refractory GD, antithyroid drugs over 5 years with positive TRAb. Preparation of the TCR library used RNA extracted from PBMCs. Tubes containing EDTA received approximately 8.7 milliliters of drawn peripheral blood. This receptor was obtained from a middle-aged woman with Graves disease. The sample here was peripheral blood mononuclear cells (PBMCs), taken when the disease was refractory, from a patient treated with antithyroid drugs. The chain combines TRBV2 with TRBJ2-7; 7 bases match TRBD1. The CDR3 DNA is TGTGCCAGCAGCCCGGGACAGCCATACGAGCAGTACTTC. It specifies CASSPGQPYEQYF.